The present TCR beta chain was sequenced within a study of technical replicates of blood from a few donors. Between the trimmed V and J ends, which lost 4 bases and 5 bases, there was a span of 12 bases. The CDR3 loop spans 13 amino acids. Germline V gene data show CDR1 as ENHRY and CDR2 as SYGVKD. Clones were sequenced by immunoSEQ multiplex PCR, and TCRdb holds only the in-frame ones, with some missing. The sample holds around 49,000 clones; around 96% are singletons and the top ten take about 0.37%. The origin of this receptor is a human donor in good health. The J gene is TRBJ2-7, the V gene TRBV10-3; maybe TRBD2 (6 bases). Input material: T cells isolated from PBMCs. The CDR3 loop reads CAISVVGGDEQYF. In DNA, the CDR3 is TGTGCCATCAGTGTTGTGGGAGGAGACGAGCAGTACTTC.